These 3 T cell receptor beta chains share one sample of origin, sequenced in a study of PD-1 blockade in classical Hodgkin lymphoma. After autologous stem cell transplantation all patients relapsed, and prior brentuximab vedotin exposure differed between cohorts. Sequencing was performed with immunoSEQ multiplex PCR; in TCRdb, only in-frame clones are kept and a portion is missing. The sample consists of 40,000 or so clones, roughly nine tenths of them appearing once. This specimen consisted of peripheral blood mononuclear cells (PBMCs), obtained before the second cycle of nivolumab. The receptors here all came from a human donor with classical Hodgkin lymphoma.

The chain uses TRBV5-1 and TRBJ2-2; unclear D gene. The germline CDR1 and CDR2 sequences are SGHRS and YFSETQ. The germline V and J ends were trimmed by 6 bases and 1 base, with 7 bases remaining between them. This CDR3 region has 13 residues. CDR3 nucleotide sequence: TGCGCCAGCACCGCCATGAACACCGGGGAGCTGTTTTTT. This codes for CASTAMNTGELFF.

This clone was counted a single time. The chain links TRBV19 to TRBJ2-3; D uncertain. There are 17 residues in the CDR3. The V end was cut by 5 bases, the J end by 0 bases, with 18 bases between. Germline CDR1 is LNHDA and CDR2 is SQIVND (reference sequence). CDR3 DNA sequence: TGTGCCAGTAGTCATCGGAGCGTGGGCAGAAGCACAGATACGCAGTATTTT. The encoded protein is CASSHRSVGRSTDTQYF.

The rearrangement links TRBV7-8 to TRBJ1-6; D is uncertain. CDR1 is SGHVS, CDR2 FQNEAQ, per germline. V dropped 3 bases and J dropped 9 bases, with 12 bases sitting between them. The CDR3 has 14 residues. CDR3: CASSLGTTSSPLHF. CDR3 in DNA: TGTGCCAGCAGCTTGGGCACCACATCTTCACCCCTCCACTTT.